The TCR beta chain described here comes from a study of cytomegalovirus exposure and HLA in healthy donors. The primer mix had 60 Vbeta and 13 Jbeta primers. Sequencing was performed with immunoSEQ multiplex PCR; in TCRdb, only in-frame clones are kept and a portion is missing. Counted here are roughly 100,000 clones, approximately 80% occurring once; the ten biggest clones make up about 5.4%. The CDR3 runs 15 residues. The germline V gene encodes CDR1 MNHNS and CDR2 SASEGT. V lost 6 bases and J 4 bases, leaving 16 bases between the germline ends. The material sequenced was PBMCs. This TCR was sampled from a young woman in good health and CMV-seropositive. The chain recombines TRBV6-1 with TRBJ1-5, with a weak D call TRBD1 (5 bases). CDR3 coding DNA: TGTGCCAGCAGGTGGAGTGGGGCCCCAAATCAGCCCCAGCATTTT. Its translation is CASRWSGAPNQPQHF.